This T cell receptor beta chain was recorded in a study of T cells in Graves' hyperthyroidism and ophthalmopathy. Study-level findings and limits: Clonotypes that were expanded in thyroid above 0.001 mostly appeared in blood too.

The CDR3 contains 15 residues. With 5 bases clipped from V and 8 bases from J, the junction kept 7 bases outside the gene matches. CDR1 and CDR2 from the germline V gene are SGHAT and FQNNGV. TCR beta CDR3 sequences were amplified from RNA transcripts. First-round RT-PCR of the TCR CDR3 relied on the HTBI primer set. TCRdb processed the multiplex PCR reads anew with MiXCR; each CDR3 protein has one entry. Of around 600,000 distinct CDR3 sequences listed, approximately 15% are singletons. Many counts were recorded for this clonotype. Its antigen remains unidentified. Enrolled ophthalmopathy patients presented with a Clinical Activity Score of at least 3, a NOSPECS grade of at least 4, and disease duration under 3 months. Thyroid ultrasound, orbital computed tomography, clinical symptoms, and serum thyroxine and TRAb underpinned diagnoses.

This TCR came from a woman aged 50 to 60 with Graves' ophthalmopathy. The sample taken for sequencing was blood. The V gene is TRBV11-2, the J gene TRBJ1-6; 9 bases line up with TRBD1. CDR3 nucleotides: TGTGCCAGCAGCGGACCTAGGACAGGGGATTCACCCCTCCACTTT. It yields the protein CASSGPRTGDSPLHF.